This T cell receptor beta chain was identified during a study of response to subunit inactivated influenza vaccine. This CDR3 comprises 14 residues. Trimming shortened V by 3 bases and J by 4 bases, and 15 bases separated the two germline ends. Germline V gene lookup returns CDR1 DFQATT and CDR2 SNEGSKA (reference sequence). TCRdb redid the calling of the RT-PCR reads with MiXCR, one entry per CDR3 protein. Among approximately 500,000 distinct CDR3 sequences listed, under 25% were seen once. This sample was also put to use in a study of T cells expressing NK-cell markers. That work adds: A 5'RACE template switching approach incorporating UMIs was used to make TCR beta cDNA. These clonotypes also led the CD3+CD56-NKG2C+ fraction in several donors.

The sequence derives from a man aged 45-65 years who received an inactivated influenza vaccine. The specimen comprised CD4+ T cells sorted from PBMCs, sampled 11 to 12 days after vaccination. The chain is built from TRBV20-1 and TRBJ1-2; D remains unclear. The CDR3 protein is CSASRRKHSYGYTF. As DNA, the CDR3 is TGCAGTGCTAGTCGCAGGAAGCATTCCTATGGCTACACCTTC.